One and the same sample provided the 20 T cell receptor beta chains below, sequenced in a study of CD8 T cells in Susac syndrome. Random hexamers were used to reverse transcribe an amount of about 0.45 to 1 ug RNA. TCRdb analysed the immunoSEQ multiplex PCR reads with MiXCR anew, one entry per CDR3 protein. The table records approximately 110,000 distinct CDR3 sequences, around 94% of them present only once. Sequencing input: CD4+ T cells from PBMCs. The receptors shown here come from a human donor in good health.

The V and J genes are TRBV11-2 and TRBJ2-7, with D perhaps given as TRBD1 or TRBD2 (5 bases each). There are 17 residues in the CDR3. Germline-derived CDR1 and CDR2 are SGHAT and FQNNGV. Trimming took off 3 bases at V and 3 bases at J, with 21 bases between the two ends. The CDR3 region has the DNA TGTGCCAGCAGCTTCCTCACTAGACGAGGGGCCAACTACGAGCAGTACTTC. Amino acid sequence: CASSFLTRRGANYEQYF. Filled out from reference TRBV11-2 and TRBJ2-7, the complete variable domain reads EAGVAQSPRYKIIEKRQSVAFWCNPISGHATLYWYQQILGQGPKLLIQFQNNGVVDDSQLPKDRFSAERLKGVDSTLKIQPAKLEDSAVYLCASSFLTRRGANYEQYFGPGTRLTVT.

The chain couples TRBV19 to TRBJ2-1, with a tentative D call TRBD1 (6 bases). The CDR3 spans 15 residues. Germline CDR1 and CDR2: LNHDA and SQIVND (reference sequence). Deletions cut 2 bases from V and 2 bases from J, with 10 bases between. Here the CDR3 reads CASSIRTGTYNEQFF. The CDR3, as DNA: TGTGCCAGTAGTATAAGAACAGGGACCTACAATGAGCAGTTCTTC.

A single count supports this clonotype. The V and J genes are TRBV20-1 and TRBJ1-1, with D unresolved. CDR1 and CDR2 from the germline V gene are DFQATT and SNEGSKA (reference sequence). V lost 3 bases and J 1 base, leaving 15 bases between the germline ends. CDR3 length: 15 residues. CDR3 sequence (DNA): TGCAGTGCTAGGGCGGGGAACTCAGGGAACACTGAAGCTTTCTTT. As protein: CSARAGNSGNTEAFF.

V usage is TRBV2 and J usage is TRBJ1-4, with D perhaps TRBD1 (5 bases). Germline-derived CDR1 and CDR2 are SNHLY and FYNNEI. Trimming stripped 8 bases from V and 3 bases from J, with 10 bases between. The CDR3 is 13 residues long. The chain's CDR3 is CASGGSANEKLFF. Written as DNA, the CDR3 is TGTGCCAGCGGGGGATCGGCTAATGAAAAACTGTTTTTT.

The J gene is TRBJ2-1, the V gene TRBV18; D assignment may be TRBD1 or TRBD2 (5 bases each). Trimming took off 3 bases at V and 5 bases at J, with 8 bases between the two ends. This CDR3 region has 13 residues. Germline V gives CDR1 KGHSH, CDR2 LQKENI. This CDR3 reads CASSPRGDNEQFF. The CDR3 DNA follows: TGTGCCAGCTCACCTAGAGGGGACAATGAGCAGTTCTTC. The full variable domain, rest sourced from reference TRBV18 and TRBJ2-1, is NAGVMQNPRHLVRRRGQEARLRCSPMKGHSHVYWYRQLPEEGLKFMVYLQKENIIDESGMPKERFSAEFPKEGPSILRIQQVVRGDSAAYFCASSPRGDNEQFFGPGTRLTVL.

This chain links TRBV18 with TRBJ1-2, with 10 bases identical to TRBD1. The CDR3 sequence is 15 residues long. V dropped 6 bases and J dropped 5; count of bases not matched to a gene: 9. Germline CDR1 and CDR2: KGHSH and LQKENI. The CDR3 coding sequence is TGTGCCAGCTCGCAAGGGACAGGGGCTACTTATGGCTACACCTTC. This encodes CASSQGTGATYGYTF.

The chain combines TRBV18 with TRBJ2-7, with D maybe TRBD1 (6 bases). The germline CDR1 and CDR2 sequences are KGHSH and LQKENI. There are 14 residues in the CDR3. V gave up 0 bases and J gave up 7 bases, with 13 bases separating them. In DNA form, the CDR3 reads TGTGCCAGCTCACCACCTACCAGGCAGGGGGAGCAGTACTTC. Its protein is CASSPPTRQGEQYF. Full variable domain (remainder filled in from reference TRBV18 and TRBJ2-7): NAGVMQNPRHLVRRRGQEARLRCSPMKGHSHVYWYRQLPEEGLKFMVYLQKENIIDESGMPKERFSAEFPKEGPSILRIQQVVRGDSAAYFCASSPPTRQGEQYFGPGTRLTVT.

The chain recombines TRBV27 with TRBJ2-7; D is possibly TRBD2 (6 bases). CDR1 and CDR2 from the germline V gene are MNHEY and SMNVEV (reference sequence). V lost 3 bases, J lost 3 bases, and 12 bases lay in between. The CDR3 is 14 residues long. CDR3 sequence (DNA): TGTGCCAGCAGTTTTCCGGGACTTGGCTACGAGCAGTACTTC. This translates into CASSFPGLGYEQYF.

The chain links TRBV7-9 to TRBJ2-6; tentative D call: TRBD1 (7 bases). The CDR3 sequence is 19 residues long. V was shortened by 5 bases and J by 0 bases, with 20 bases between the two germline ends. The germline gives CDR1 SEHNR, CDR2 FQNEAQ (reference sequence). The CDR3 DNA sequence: TGTGCCAGCAGCCCGACCAGGGGGGACGGGCGCTCTGGGGCCAACGTCCTGACTTTC. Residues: CASSPTRGDGRSGANVLTF.

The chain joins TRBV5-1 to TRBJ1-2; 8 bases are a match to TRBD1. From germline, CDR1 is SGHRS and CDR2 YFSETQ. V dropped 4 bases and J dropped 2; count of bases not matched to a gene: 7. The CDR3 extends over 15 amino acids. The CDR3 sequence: CASSIAQGVNYGYTF. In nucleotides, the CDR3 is TGCGCCAGCAGCATCGCACAGGGGGTAAACTATGGCTACACCTTC.

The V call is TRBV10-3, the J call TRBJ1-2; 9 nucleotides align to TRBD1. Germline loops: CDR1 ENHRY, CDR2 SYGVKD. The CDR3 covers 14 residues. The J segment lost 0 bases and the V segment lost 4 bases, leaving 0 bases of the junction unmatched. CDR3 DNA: TGTGCCATCAGTGGACAGGGGGCTAACTATGGCTACACCTTC. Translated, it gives CAISGQGANYGYTF.

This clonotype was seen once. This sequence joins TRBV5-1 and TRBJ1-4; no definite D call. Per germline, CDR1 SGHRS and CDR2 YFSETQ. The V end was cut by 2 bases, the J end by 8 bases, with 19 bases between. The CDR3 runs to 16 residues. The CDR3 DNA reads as TGCGCCAGCAGCTTAGGTCGGCGGGATTCGGACGAAAAACTGTTTTTT. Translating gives CASSLGRRDSDEKLFF.

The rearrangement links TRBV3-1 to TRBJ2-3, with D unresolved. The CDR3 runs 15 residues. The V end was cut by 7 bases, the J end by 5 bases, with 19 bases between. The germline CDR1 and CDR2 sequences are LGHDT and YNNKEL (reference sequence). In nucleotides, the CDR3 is TGTGCCAGCACCCTCGGCAGTGGGCCTGGAGATACGCAGTATTTT. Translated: CASTLGSGPGDTQYF.

The chain's CDR3 is CASGSPGGYEQYF. CDR3 coding DNA: TGTGCCAGCGGATCGCCCGGGGGCTACGAGCAGTACTTC. The chain recombines TRBV3-1 with TRBJ2-7, with TRBD2 as a possible D gene (6 bases). Germline-derived CDR1 and CDR2 are LGHDT and YNNKEL (reference sequence). Trimming took off 8 bases at V and 3 bases at J, with 14 bases between the two ends. This CDR3 has 13 amino acids.

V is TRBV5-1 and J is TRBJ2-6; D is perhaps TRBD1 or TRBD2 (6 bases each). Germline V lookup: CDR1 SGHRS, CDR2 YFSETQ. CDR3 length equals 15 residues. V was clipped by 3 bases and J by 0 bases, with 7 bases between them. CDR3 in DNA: TGCGCCAGCAGCTCGGGGGCCTCTGGGGCCAACGTCCTGACTTTC. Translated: CASSSGASGANVLTF.

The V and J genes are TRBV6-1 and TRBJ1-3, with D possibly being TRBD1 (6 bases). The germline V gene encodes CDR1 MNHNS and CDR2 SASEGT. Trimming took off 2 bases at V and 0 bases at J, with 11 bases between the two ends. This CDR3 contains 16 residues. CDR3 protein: CASSEFDRTSGNTIYF. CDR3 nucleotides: TGTGCCAGCAGTGAATTCGACAGGACCTCTGGAAACACCATATATTTT.

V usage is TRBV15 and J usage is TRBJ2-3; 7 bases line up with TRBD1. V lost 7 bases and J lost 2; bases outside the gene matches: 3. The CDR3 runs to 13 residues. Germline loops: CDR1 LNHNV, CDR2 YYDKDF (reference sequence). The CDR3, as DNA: TGTGCCACCAAGGACAGGACCACAGATACGCAGTATTTT. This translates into CATKDRTTDTQYF.

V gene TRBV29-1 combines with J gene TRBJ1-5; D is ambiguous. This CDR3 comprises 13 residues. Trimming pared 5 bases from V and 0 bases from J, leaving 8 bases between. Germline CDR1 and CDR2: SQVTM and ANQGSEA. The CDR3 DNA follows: TGCAGCGTTCGAGTGGGTAGCAATCAGCCCCAGCATTTT. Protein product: CSVRVGSNQPQHF.

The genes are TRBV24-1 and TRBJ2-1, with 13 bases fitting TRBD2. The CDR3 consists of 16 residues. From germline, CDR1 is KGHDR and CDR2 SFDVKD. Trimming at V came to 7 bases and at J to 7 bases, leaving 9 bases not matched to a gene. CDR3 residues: CATSHKGLAGRNEQFF. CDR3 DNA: TGTGCCACCAGCCATAAGGGACTAGCGGGGAGAAATGAGCAGTTCTTC.

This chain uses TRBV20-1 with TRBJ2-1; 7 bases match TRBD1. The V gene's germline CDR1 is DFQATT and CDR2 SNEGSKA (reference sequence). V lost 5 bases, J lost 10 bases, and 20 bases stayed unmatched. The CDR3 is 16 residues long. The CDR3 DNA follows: TGCAGTGCTTCCGCGACAGGGTTGCTTATTACCGGCGAGCAGTTCTTC. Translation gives CSASATGLLITGEQFF.